This TCR beta chain appears in the sequencing data of a study of Ad26.COV2.S vaccination and SARS-CoV-2 variants. This CDR3 has 14 residues. V lost 5 bases to trimming and J lost 1 base; unmatched junction nucleotides: 5. Germline V gives CDR1 SGHTA, CDR2 FQGNSA. Repertoires were generated with immunoSEQ multiplex PCR, while TCRdb's copy carries only in-frame clones and drops some. The sample carries approximately 400,000 clones, about 90% recorded once. In regard to this clone: Its antigen is undetermined. The same CDR3 can be traced to other DNA sequences in this sample.

Overall study results and limits: Quantification of TCR breadth and depth may have yielded underestimates of total T cell responses. Substantial response breadth was reportedly seen for spike-specific CD8+ and CD4+ T cells after vaccination.

The material sequenced was peripheral blood, taken after recovery from COVID-19. This sequence originates from a human donor who had recovered from COVID-19. The rearrangement links TRBV7-2 to TRBJ2-7, with TRBD1 identical over 7 bases. CDR3 bases: TGTGCCAGCAGCCCCAGACAGGGATCCTACGAGCAGTACTTC. Translation: CASSPRQGSYEQYF.